Listed below are T cell receptor beta chains from one sample, sequenced in a study of OX40 agonist ivuxolimab in advanced cancers. Measured with immunoSEQ multiplex PCR; TCRdb has only the in-frame clones, and not every one. The sample includes roughly 48,000 clones, roughly 84% of them seen just once. The specimen comprised CD4+ or CD8+ T cells sorted from blood, sampled in a trial of the OX40 agonist ivuxolimab. The source of these receptors is an adult with an advanced solid tumor such as melanoma, head and neck, liver or kidney cancer. CDR3s leave out the opening cysteine and the closing phenylalanine or tryptophan. The D gene is left open where the match is weak.

>TRBD1|TRBJ2-7|TRBV7-9
ASSAGGTGGSYEQY
>-|TRBJ1-1|TRBV6-5
ASSKGGGTEAF
>TRBD2|TRBJ2-1|TRBV30
AWNVAGGGLISEQF
>-|TRBJ2-1|TRBV28
ASSLLTGINEQF
>-|TRBJ2-6|TRBV11-1
ASSFVGANVLT
>-|-|TRBV29-1
SVGAAGSYEQY
>-|TRBJ1-1|TRBV5-1
ASSAEPGTLEAF
>-|TRBJ2-7|TRBV18
ASSPPSKSGEQY
>-|TRBJ1-1|TRBV28
ASKAYRDGPEAF
>-|TRBJ2-1|TRBV27
ASSAHYQIPTGGFASSYNEQF
>TRBD1|TRBJ1-2|TRBV25-1
ASSAGTGGAGYGYT
>TRBD2|TRBJ2-3|TRBV5-1
ASSRASGTSTDTQY
>-|TRBJ2-1|TRBV19
ASSMKPENNEQF
>TRBD2|TRBJ2-5|TRBV5-1
ASSLGGLAVQETQY
>-|TRBJ1-1|TRBV5-5
ASSSAPMNTEAF
>-|TRBJ2-2|TRBV7-8
ASSFLRDTGELF
>-|TRBJ2-7|TRBV2
ASDGTTGSYEQY
>-|TRBJ1-1|TRBV5-1
ASSLSSLGTEAF
>TRBD1|TRBJ2-2|TRBV2
ASSSDRGPGELF
>TRBD2|TRBJ2-3|TRBV5-1
ASSLVSGGRTDTQY
>-|TRBJ1-5|TRBV6-1
ASSEGYDLNQPQH
>-|TRBJ2-5|TRBV5-6
ASSLYQGGAETQY
>TRBD1|TRBJ1-2|TRBV30
AWGQDNYGYT
>-|TRBJ1-4|TRBV7-2
ASSLGTGRNEKLF
>TRBD1|TRBJ2-3|TRBV2
ASSRGQIVFSTDTQY
>TRBD2|TRBJ2-7|TRBV4-1
ASSQLRTSGYEQY
>-|TRBJ1-5|TRBV30
AWSVPAGQPQH
>-|TRBJ2-1|TRBV28
ASARSSYNEQF
>TRBD2|TRBJ2-1|TRBV9
ASSRSGGDYNEQF
>TRBD1|TRBJ1-1|TRBV27
ASSRQGSFNTEAF
>-|TRBJ2-7|TRBV25-1
ASQSAAEQY
>-|TRBJ2-7|TRBV28
ASSLIRGAHEQY
>TRBD2|TRBJ2-3|TRBV2
ASSGAGTRVINTQY
>-|TRBJ2-3|TRBV11-1
ASSLGHTTDTQY
>TRBD1|TRBJ1-5|TRBV7-8
ASSLGRGRSNQPQH
>-|TRBJ1-2|TRBV19
ASSKDTSEDYGYT
>TRBD1|TRBJ1-5|TRBV19
ATSTGGNQPQH
>TRBD2|TRBJ2-5|TRBV5-1
ASSYGTTTEEQY
>-|TRBJ2-7|TRBV20-1
SAGGPYEQY
>-|TRBJ2-5|TRBV6-5
ASSYGGGETQY
>-|TRBJ2-7|TRBV5-6
ASSLGVYEQY
>-|TRBJ1-5|TRBV2
ASREQSVNQPQH
>TRBD2|TRBJ2-1|TRBV5-1
ASSSAGGNNEQF
>-|TRBJ2-1|TRBV21-1
ASSKEVVSSPGHNEQF
>-|TRBJ1-4|TRBV27
ASSLLQGVGVKLF
>TRBD2|TRBJ2-5|TRBV27
ASSPLAGGPSGKTQY
>-|TRBJ1-1|TRBV5-1
ASRKGMNTEAF